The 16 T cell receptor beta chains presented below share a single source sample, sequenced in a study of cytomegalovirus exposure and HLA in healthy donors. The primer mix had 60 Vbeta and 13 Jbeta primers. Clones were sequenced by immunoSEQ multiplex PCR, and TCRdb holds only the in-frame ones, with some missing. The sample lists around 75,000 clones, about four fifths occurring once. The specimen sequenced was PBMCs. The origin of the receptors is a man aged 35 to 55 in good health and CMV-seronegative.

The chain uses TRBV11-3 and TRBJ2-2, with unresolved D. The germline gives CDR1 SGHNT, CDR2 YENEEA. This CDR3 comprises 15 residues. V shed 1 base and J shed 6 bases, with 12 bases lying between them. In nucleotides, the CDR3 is TGTGCCAGCAGCTTAGGGGTCGAGGCCGCCGGGGAGCTGTTTTTT. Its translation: CASSLGVEAAGELFF.

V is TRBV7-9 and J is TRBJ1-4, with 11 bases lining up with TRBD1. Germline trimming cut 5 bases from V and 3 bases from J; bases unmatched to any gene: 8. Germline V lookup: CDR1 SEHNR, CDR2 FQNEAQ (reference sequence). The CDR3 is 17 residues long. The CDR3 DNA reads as TGTGCCAGCAGCCCGGGGACAGGGGGTTCGGCTAATGAAAAACTGTTTTTT. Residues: CASSPGTGGSANEKLFF. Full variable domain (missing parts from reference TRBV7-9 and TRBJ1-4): DTGVSQNPRHKITKRGQNVTFRCDPISEHNRLYWYRQTLGQGPEFLTYFQNEAQLEKSRLLSDRFSAERPKGSFSTLEIQRTEQGDSAMYLCASSPGTGGSANEKLFFGSGTQLSVL.

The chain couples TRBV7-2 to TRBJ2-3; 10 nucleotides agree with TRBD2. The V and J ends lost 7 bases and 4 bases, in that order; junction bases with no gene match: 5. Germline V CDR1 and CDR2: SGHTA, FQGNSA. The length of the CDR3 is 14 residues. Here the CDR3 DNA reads TGTGCCAGCACCCATAGCGGGGGGCCAGATACGCAGTATTTT. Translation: CASTHSGGPDTQYF.

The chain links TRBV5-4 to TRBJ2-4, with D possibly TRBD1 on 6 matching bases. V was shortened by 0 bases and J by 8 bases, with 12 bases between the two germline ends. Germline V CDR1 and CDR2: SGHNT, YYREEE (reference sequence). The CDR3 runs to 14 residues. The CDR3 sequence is CASSLAGALDIQYF. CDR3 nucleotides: TGTGCCAGCAGCTTGGCAGGGGCGTTAGACATTCAGTACTTC.

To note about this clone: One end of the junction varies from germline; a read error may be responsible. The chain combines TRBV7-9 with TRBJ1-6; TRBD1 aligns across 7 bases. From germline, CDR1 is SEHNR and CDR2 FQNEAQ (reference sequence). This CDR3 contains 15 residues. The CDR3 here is CASTLTGDANSPLHF. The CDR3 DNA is TGTGCCAGCACCTTAACAGGGGACGCTAATTCACCCCTCCACTTT.

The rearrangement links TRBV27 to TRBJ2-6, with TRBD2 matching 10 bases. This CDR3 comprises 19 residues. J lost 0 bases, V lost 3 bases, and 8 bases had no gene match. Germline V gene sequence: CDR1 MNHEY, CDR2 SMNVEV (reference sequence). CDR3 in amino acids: CASSLKRGGAGSGANVLTF. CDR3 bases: TGTGCCAGCAGTTTGAAGCGGGGGGGGGCAGGCTCTGGGGCCAACGTCCTGACTTTC.

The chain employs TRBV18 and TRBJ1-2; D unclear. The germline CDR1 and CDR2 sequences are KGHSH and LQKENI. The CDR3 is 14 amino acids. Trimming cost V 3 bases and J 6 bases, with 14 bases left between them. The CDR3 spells CASSPNFREDGYTF. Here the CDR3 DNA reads TGTGCCAGCTCACCGAACTTTCGGGAGGATGGCTACACCTTC. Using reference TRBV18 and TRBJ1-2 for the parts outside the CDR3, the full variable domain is NAGVMQNPRHLVRRRGQEARLRCSPMKGHSHVYWYRQLPEEGLKFMVYLQKENIIDESGMPKERFSAEFPKEGPSILRIQQVVRGDSAAYFCASSPNFREDGYTFGSGTRLTVV.

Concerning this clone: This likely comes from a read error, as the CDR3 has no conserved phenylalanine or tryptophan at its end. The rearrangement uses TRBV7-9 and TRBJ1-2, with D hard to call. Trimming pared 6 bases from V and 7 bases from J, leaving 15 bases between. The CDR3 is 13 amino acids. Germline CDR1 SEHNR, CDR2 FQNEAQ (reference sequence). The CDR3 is CASSLRVLFGYTL. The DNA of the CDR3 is TGTGCCAGCAGTCTTCGGGTTCTTTTTGGCTACACCCTC.

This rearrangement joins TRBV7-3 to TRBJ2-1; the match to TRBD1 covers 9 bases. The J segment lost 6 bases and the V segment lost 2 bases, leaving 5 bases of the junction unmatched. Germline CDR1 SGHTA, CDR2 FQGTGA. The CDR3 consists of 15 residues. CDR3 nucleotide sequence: TGTGCCAGCAGCTTATTGGGACAGGGCGGCAATGAGCAGTTCTTC. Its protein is CASSLLGQGGNEQFF.

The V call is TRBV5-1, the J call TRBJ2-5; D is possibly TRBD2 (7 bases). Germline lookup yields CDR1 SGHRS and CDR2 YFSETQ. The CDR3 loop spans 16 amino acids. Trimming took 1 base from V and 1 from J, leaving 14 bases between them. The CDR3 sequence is CASSLFRGAPQETQYF. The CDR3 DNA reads TGCGCCAGCAGCTTGTTTCGGGGGGCCCCCCAAGAGACCCAGTACTTC. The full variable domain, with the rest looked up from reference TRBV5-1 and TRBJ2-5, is KAGVTQTPRYLIKTRGQQVTLSCSPISGHRSVSWYQQTPGQGLQFLFEYFSETQRNKGNFPGRFSGRQFSNSRSEMNVSTLELGDSALYLCASSLFRGAPQETQYFGPGTRLLVL.

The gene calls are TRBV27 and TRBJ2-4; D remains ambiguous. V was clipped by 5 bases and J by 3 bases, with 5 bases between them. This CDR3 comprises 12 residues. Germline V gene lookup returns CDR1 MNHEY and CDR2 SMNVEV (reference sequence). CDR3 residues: CASSPHKNIQYF. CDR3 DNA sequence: TGTGCCAGCAGTCCCCACAAAAACATTCAGTACTTC.

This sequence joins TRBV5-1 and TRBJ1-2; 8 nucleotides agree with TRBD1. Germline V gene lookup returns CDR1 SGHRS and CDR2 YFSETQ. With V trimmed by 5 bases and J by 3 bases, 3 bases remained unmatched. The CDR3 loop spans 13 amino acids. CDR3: CASSSGQDYGYTF. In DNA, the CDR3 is TGCGCCAGCAGTTCGGGACAGGACTATGGCTACACCTTC. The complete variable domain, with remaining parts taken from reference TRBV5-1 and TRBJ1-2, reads KAGVTQTPRYLIKTRGQQVTLSCSPISGHRSVSWYQQTPGQGLQFLFEYFSETQRNKGNFPGRFSGRQFSNSRSEMNVSTLELGDSALYLCASSSGQDYGYTFGSGTRLTVV.

The CDR3 region has the DNA TGTGCCAGCAGTTACTCAGGGGCGAATCAGCCCCAGCATTTT. Encoded protein: CASSYSGANQPQHF. The V gene is TRBV6-6, the J gene TRBJ1-5, with a tentative D call TRBD1 (5 bases). CDR3 length: 14 amino acids. Trimming pared 0 bases from V and 4 bases from J, leaving 7 bases between. Germline lookup yields CDR1 MNHNY and CDR2 SVGAGI (reference sequence).

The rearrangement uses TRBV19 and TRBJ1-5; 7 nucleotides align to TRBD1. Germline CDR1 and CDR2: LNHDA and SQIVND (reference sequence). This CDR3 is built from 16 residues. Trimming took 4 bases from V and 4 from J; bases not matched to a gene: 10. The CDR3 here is CASSTQAGTENQPQHF. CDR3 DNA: TGTGCCAGTAGTACCCAAGCCGGGACAGAAAATCAGCCCCAGCATTTT.

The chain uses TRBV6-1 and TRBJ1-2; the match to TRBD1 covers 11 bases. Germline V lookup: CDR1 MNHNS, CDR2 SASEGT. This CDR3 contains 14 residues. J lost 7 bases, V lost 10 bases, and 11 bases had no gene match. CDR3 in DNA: TGTGCCACTCACTGGACAGGGGGCTCTCGTGGCTACACCTTC. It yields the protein CATHWTGGSRGYTF.

The CDR3 here is CASSLNAGETEAFF. The CDR3 DNA is TGTGCCAGCAGCTTAAATGCGGGGGAAACTGAAGCTTTCTTT. The chain carries TRBV7-8 and TRBJ1-1; tentatively, D is TRBD1 (5 bases). Germline V gives CDR1 SGHVS, CDR2 FQNEAQ. The CDR3 contains 14 residues. Between the trimmed V and J ends, which lost 2 bases and 5 bases, there was a span of 12 bases.